Reported below is one T cell receptor (beta chain). Its cognate antigen is unknown. This record belongs to a study of post-analysis software for immune sequencing data. Study-level points and caveats: Normalized Chao1 diversity was significantly lower in multiple sclerosis patients than in controls. Same-batch preparations were strongly co-clustered by F measure. Patients used several TRBV segments, including TRBV5-6, TRBV5-1 and TRBV20-1, more often than controls.

The library was made from cDNA and included unique molecular identifiers. Via MiXCR, TCRdb re-called the PCR reads, giving one row per CDR3 protein. The sample shows 650,000 to 850,000 distinct CDR3 sequences, 53% of them seen only once. V shed 2 bases, J shed 4 bases, and the junction held 10 bases outside the gene matches. The CDR3 contains 16 residues. Germline CDR1 SGHKS, CDR2 YYEKEE (reference sequence). This chain connects TRBV5-5 to TRBJ2-5; 8 bases fit TRBD1. The source of this sequence is a girl between 10 and 17 years old with multiple sclerosis. Sequencing used blood. The CDR3 DNA reads TGTGCCAGCAGCTTATCCAGGGGGCGTTTCGGAGAGACCCAGTACTTC. It specifies CASSLSRGRFGETQYF. Looking up the rest from reference TRBV5-5 and TRBJ2-5 gives the full variable domain: DAGVTQSPTHLIKTRGQQVTLRCSPISGHKSVSWYQQVLGQGPQFIFQYYEKEERGRGNFPDRFSARQFPNYSSELNVNALLLGDSALYLCASSLSRGRFGETQYFGPGTRLLVL.